This paragraph covers one TCR beta chain sequence. What it binds is unknown. This sample stems from a study of T cells in narcolepsy. Study-wide background: Donors had narcolepsy type 1 or type 2, or were healthy controls. Study outcomes and limitations: Comparing one patient's CSF and blood CD4+ clonotypes highlighted HCRT- and TRIB2-specific autoreactive clonotypes. Healthy controls reportedly lacked the autoreactive clonotypes serially found in patients' blood. Autoreactive clone sequences were missing from some blood memory CD4+ repertoires.

This CDR3 comprises 14 residues. Trimming shortened V by 4 bases and J by 3 bases, and 12 bases separated the two germline ends. Germline V lookup: CDR1 MGHRA, CDR2 YSYEKL. The method was immunoSEQ multiplex PCR; TCRdb's version includes in-frame clones alone and lacks a portion of them. The sample yields 20,000 to 30,000 clones, 50% to 65% seen once. J is TRBJ1-1 and V is TRBV4-1; D unresolved. The receptor comes from a human donor in good health. The material sequenced was memory (CD45RA-) CD4+ T cells from blood. The CDR3 DNA is TGCGCCAGCAGCCCCATTTTAAAGGACACTGAAGCTTTCTTT. Translated: CASSPILKDTEAFF.